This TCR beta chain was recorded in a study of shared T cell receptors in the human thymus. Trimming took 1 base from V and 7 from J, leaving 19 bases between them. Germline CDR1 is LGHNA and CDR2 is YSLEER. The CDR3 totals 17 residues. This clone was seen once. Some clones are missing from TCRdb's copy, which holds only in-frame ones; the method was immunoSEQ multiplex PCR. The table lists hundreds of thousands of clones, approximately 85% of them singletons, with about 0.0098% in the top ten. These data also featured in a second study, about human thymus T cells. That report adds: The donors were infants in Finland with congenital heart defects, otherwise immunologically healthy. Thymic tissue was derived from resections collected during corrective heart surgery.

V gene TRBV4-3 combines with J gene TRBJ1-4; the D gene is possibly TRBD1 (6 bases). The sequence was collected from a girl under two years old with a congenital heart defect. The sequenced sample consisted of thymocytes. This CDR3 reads CASSQGIERGGTEKLFF. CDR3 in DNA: TGCGCCAGCAGCCAAGGGATTGAGCGAGGGGGAACTGAAAAACTGTTTTTT.